This T cell receptor beta chain is drawn from a study of blood T cell repertoires in COVID-19. Study background: In each case, the material was cDNA or gDNA derived from T cells, B-cell-depleted T cells, or PBMCs.

Looked up from germline, CDR1 is SGHDT and CDR2 is YYEEEE. The CDR3 is 15 amino acids. J was trimmed by 5 bases and V by 3 bases; bases with no gene match: 7. The authors' processing: Reference gene primers were amplified, and this amplification served to estimate nucleated cell counts. Sequencing used immunoSEQ multiplex PCR; TCRdb keeps in-frame clones, though not all of them. V and J calls plus clone size are reproduced from that table; the DNA served to infer D and trimming. The sample records 150,000 to 200,000 clones, under 85% being singletons. The sequenced material came from peripheral blood. The rearrangement links TRBV5-6 to TRBJ1-2; 10 positions agree with TRBD1. This receptor was taken from a woman at least 80 years old with acute or convalescent COVID-19. Here the CDR3 reads CASSWLGQGRYGYTF. CDR3 DNA sequence: TGTGCCAGCAGCTGGCTGGGACAGGGGAGGTATGGCTACACCTTC.